This entry lists 31 T cell receptor beta chains sequenced from one sample in a study of blood T cell repertoires in COVID-19. Sequencing was performed with immunoSEQ multiplex PCR; in TCRdb, only in-frame clones are kept and a portion is missing. The table has under 200,000 clones, around 87% seen once; the top ten hold approximately 25%. Sequencing input: PBMCs or T cells enriched from blood (not recorded which). The receptors come from a woman aged 40 to 50 in a cohort exposed to, infected with or recovered from COVID-19 (not recorded which).

The genes are TRBV29-1 and TRBJ2-1, with 8 bases lining up with TRBD2. The germline gives CDR1 SQVTM, CDR2 ANQGSEA. This CDR3 is 16 amino acids long. V gave up 1 base and J gave up 7 bases; unmatched junction bases: 12. CDR3 in DNA: TGCAGCGTTGAAGGTGAAGCGGGAGAGAGGAAAAATGAGCAGTTCTTC. Amino acid sequence: CSVEGEAGERKNEQFF.

This sequence joins TRBV7-2 and TRBJ2-2; no reliable D call. This CDR3 is built from 13 residues. Trimming removed 4 bases from V and 7 bases from J, with 10 bases in between. Germline V gives CDR1 SGHTA, CDR2 FQGNSA. In DNA, the CDR3 is TGTGCCAGCAGCTCATCTAGTAACGGGGAGCTGTTTTTT. It specifies CASSSSSNGELFF.

V is TRBV4-2 and J is TRBJ2-7; 9 bases line up with TRBD2. The CDR3 sequence is 16 residues long. CDR1 LGHNA and CDR2 YNFKEQ come from the germline V gene. After removal of 3 bases from V and 4 bases from J, the junction contained 10 bases not matched to a gene. This CDR3 reads CASSQVGLAQIYEQYF. The CDR3 DNA follows: TGTGCCAGCAGCCAGGTCGGACTAGCGCAGATTTACGAGCAGTACTTC.

The V call is TRBV19, the J call TRBJ2-1; the D gene is possibly TRBD2 (5 bases). The CDR3 runs to 16 residues. Trimming cost V 8 bases and J 5 bases, with 22 bases left between them. Germline V gene sequence: CDR1 LNHDA, CDR2 SQIVND (reference sequence). The CDR3 sequence: CASSPGFAGLNNEQFF. Here the CDR3 DNA reads TGTGCCAGTTCCCCGGGGTTCGCAGGACTGAACAATGAGCAGTTCTTC.

This clone was counted a single time. This chain links TRBV5-4 with TRBJ1-2, with D possibly matching TRBD1 (6 bases). This CDR3 spans 16 amino acids. The V gene's germline CDR1 is SGHNT and CDR2 YYREEE (reference sequence). Trimming left V 4 bases short and J 3 bases short, with 19 bases between. The CDR3 nucleotides are TGTGCCAGCAGCCCACGACCGGGACATCAGGACTATGGCTACACCTTC. Translated, it gives CASSPRPGHQDYGYTF.

Note on this clone: At one end, the junction sequence differs from germline, possibly due to a read error. The V and J genes are TRBV6-1 and TRBJ1-1, with unresolved D. This CDR3 contains 14 residues. CDR1 and CDR2 (germline): MNHNS, SASEGT. The CDR3 protein is CVSSEGNRNTEAFF. The CDR3 DNA sequence: TGTGTCAGCAGTGAAGGGAACAGAAACACTGAAGCTTTCTTT.

This chain links TRBV30 with TRBJ1-1; TRBD1 might be the D (5 bases). Per germline, CDR1 GTSNPN and CDR2 SVGIG (reference sequence). The CDR3 spans 13 residues. Trimming took 3 bases from V and 0 from J, leaving 8 bases between them. CDR3 DNA sequence: TGTGCCTGGAGGGGAGGGGTGAACACTGAAGCTTTCTTT. Translation gives CAWRGGVNTEAFF.

The chain combines TRBV29-1 with TRBJ2-6; D is ambiguous. The CDR3 runs 15 residues. Trimming took off 4 bases at V and 0 bases at J, with 10 bases between the two ends. Germline V gives CDR1 SQVTM, CDR2 ANQGSEA. Here the CDR3 DNA reads TGCAGCGTTGGGCTGTTTATCTCTGGGGCCAACGTCCTGACTTTC. Translated: CSVGLFISGANVLTF. Full variable domain (remainder filled in from reference TRBV29-1 and TRBJ2-6): SAVISQKPSRDICQRGTSLTIQCQVDSQVTMMFWYRQQPGQSLTLIATANQGSEATYESGFVIDKFPISRPNLTFSTLTVSNMSPEDSSIYLCSVGLFISGANVLTFGAGSRLTVL.

The rearrangement joins TRBV7-8 to TRBJ2-7; TRBD2 agrees at 11 bases. CDR3 length: 14 amino acids. Trimming at V came to 4 bases and at J to 12 bases, leaving 11 bases not matched to a gene. Germline CDR1 is SGHVS and CDR2 is FQNEAQ. DNA of the CDR3: TGTGCCAGCAGCTACCCGGGACTAGCGGCACCGGTGTACTTC. Residues: CASSYPGLAAPVYF.

The CDR3 loop is CASSFFGRTGKNEQFF. The CDR3 DNA reads TGTGCCAGCAGTTTTTTCGGAAGGACAGGGAAAAATGAGCAGTTCTTC. The V and J genes are TRBV28 and TRBJ2-1, with 8 bases that match TRBD1. V dropped 3 bases and J dropped 7; count of bases not matched to a gene: 11. Germline V gene lookup returns CDR1 MDHEN and CDR2 SYDVKM. This CDR3 comprises 16 residues.

The V gene is TRBV13, the J gene TRBJ2-7; a weak D match, TRBD1 (5 bases). V was trimmed by 5 bases and J by 1 base, leaving 12 bases between them. CDR1 is PRHDT and CDR2 is FYEKMQ in the germline V gene (reference sequence). This CDR3 region has 14 residues. The CDR3 DNA sequence: TGTGCCAGCAGCCCCCAGGGTGGGTCCTACGAGCAGTACTTC. Translation gives CASSPQGGSYEQYF.

V gene TRBV28 combines with J gene TRBJ2-7; maybe TRBD1 (6 bases). Deletions cut 5 bases from V and 4 bases from J, with 15 bases between. Germline V CDR1 and CDR2: MDHEN, SYDVKM. CDR3 size: 14 residues. CDR3 DNA sequence: TGTGCCAGCAGTCTTACAGGGAAAACTTACGAGCAGTACTTC. Translated, it gives CASSLTGKTYEQYF.

The CDR3 is CASSYSIQGTDTQYF. CDR3 DNA: TGTGCCAGCAGCTATTCCATACAGGGCACAGATACGCAGTATTTT. The chain has TRBV11-3 and TRBJ2-3; possibly TRBD1 for D (5 bases). The CDR3 covers 15 residues. CDR1 is SGHNT, CDR2 YENEEA, per germline. The V end lost 4 bases, the J end lost 1 base, and 12 bases lay between the germline ends. Together with reference TRBV11-3 and TRBJ2-3, the CDR3 gives the full variable domain: EAGVVQSPRYKIIEKKQPVAFWCNPISGHNTLYWYLQNLGQGPELLIRYENEEAVDDSQLPKDRFSAERLKGVDSTLKIQPAELGDSAVYLCASSYSIQGTDTQYFGPGTRLTVL.

The chain combines TRBV4-1 with TRBJ2-7; 7 nucleotides line up with TRBD2. CDR3 length: 14 residues. The V gene end was trimmed by 3 bases and the J gene end by 3 bases; junction bases not matched to a gene: 5. The germline CDR1 and CDR2 sequences are MGHRA and YSYEKL. CDR3 in amino acids: CASSHIGLGYEQYF. CDR3 nucleotides: TGCGCCAGCAGCCACATAGGACTAGGCTACGAGCAGTACTTC.

This clone came up once. This chain uses TRBV5-1 with TRBJ1-4, with a tentative D call TRBD1 (6 bases). Germline V gene lookup returns CDR1 SGHRS and CDR2 YFSETQ. CDR3 length: 14 residues. Trimming stripped 0 bases from V and 11 bases from J, with 14 bases between. CDR3 residues: CASSLGDTGGKLFF. The CDR3 DNA reads TGCGCCAGCAGCTTGGGGGACACCGGAGGTAAACTGTTTTTT. Full variable domain (remainder filled in from reference TRBV5-1 and TRBJ1-4): KAGVTQTPRYLIKTRGQQVTLSCSPISGHRSVSWYQQTPGQGLQFLFEYFSETQRNKGNFPGRFSGRQFSNSRSEMNVSTLELGDSALYLCASSLGDTGGKLFFGSGTQLSVL.

This clone was counted a single time. V is TRBV10-3 and J is TRBJ2-2; D is possibly TRBD1 (5 bases). The V end lost 4 bases, the J end lost 1 base, and 10 bases lay between the germline ends. Germline V gene data show CDR1 as ENHRY and CDR2 as SYGVKD. The CDR3 consists of 15 residues. CDR3 loop: CAISATRENTGELFF. The CDR3 DNA sequence: TGTGCCATCAGTGCTACCAGGGAGAACACCGGGGAGCTGTTTTTT.

The genes are TRBV6-5 and TRBJ1-2; D uncertain. V was pared by 9 bases and J by 4 bases, with 18 bases between. This CDR3 spans 14 amino acids. CDR1 is MNHEY, CDR2 SVGAGI, per germline. The CDR3 region has the DNA TGTGCCAGTACTCAAGGAGGTTGGGGCTATGGCTACACCTTC. It specifies CASTQGGWGYGYTF.

The chain recombines TRBV25-1 with TRBJ1-3; 10 bases line up with TRBD1. The V segment lost 4 bases and the J segment 1 base; nucleotides outside the gene matches: 10. Looked up from germline, CDR1 is MGHDK and CDR2 is SYGVNS. The CDR3 length is 18 residues. CDR3 DNA sequence: TGTGCCAGCAGTGCGCCAAGGGGACAGGGGAGGTCTGGAAACACCATATATTTT. Protein: CASSAPRGQGRSGNTIYF.

The chain employs TRBV7-8 and TRBJ1-1, with TRBD1 identical over 8 bases. The germline gives CDR1 SGHVS, CDR2 FQNEAQ. With 1 base clipped from V and 6 bases from J, the junction kept 4 bases outside the gene matches. The CDR3 covers 14 residues. The CDR3 region has the DNA TGTGCCAGCAGCTTAGGGACAGGGATGGCTGAAGCTTTCTTT. Translated: CASSLGTGMAEAFF.

This clone was seen once. The chain joins TRBV19 to TRBJ2-7; TRBD1 matches 8 bases. The V gene end was trimmed by 1 base and the J gene end by 4 bases; junction bases not matched to a gene: 6. This CDR3 is 15 amino acids long. CDR1 LNHDA and CDR2 SQIVND come from the germline V gene (reference sequence). The DNA of the CDR3 is TGTGCCAGTAGTATAGGTACGGACAGGGCGTACGAGCAGTACTTC. It yields the protein CASSIGTDRAYEQYF.

This clone is a singleton in its sample. The chain carries TRBV6-5 and TRBJ2-7, with 10 nucleotides matching TRBD1. The trim removed 5 bases at V and 4 bases at J, leaving 5 bases unmatched. The germline V gene encodes CDR1 MNHEY and CDR2 SVGAGI. The CDR3 sequence is 14 residues long. CDR3 residues: CASSPRDRGYEQYF. CDR3 DNA sequence: TGTGCCAGCAGTCCCCGGGACAGGGGATACGAGCAGTACTTC.

The chain uses TRBV4-3 and TRBJ1-1, with TRBD1 identical over 8 bases. The germline V gene encodes CDR1 LGHNA and CDR2 YSLEER. J gave up 5 bases and V 2 bases, and 4 bases lay outside the gene matches. CDR3 length: 14 amino acids. The CDR3: CASSQSRGQTEAFF. DNA for the CDR3: TGCGCCAGCAGCCAATCCAGGGGGCAAACTGAAGCTTTCTTT.

This clone appeared a few times. The chain recombines TRBV15 with TRBJ2-1, with D perhaps matching TRBD1 (6 bases). CDR1 LNHNV and CDR2 YYDKDF come from the germline V gene (reference sequence). The V end lost 3 bases, the J end lost 10 bases, and 13 bases lay between the germline ends. The CDR3 covers 13 residues. CDR3 in DNA: TGTGCCACCAGCAGCGAGAGACAGGACGAGCAGTTCTTC. Protein sequence: CATSSERQDEQFF.

This sequence joins TRBV19 and TRBJ1-1; no definite D call. CDR1 and CDR2 (germline): LNHDA, SQIVND (reference sequence). V was cut by 2 bases and J by 1 base, with 8 bases left in between. The CDR3 spans 14 residues. The CDR3 coding sequence is TGTGCCAGTAGTATAATTGGAGCGAACACTGAAGCTTTCTTT. Protein sequence: CASSIIGANTEAFF.

Ten or more counts support this clone. The rearrangement links TRBV6-4 to TRBJ2-2; D is perhaps TRBD1 (6 bases). Looked up from germline, CDR1 is MRHNA and CDR2 is SNTAGT. The V and J ends lost 3 bases and 4 bases respectively, with 12 bases between them. The length of the CDR3 is 15 residues. The chain's CDR3 is CASSEVGGLTGELFF. CDR3 coding DNA: TGTGCCAGCAGTGAGGTTGGGGGCCTCACCGGGGAGCTGTTTTTT.

V usage is TRBV28 and J usage is TRBJ2-7; 7 positions agree with TRBD2. The germline V gene encodes CDR1 MDHEN and CDR2 SYDVKM. V lost 2 bases and J lost 2; bases outside the gene matches: 6. The CDR3 runs to 15 residues. The CDR3 region is CASSLAWGGTYEQYF. As DNA, the CDR3 is TGTGCCAGCAGTTTAGCCTGGGGGGGTACCTACGAGCAGTACTTC.

This clone was picked up one time. This chain connects TRBV10-3 to TRBJ1-1, with D tentatively TRBD1 (5 bases). Trimming left V 0 bases short and J 4 bases short, with 24 bases between. The CDR3 contains 19 residues. Per germline, CDR1 ENHRY and CDR2 SYGVKD. The CDR3 region is CAISESNRPGRGGITEAFF. Here the CDR3 DNA reads TGTGCCATCAGTGAGTCCAACCGTCCGGGACGGGGGGGGATCACTGAAGCTTTCTTT.

This clone was detected a few times. The V gene is TRBV3-1 (or the pseudogene TRBV3-2), the J gene TRBJ1-1; 8 nucleotides match TRBD1. The J segment lost 10 bases and the V segment lost 0 bases, leaving 1 base of the junction unmatched. CDR3 length equals 12 residues. Germline CDR1 LGHDT, CDR2 YNNKEL (reference sequence). As DNA, the CDR3 is TGTGCCAGCAGCCAAGACAGGGGGCTAGCTTTCTTT. Residues: CASSQDRGLAFF.

CDR3 residues: CASSDRAGNTIYF. Written as DNA, the CDR3 is TGCGCCAGCTCTGACAGGGCTGGAAACACCATATATTTT. This rearrangement joins TRBV4-1 to TRBJ1-3; 7 nucleotides match TRBD1. The V and J ends lost 8 bases and 2 bases, in that order; junction bases with no gene match: 3. The CDR3 extends over 13 amino acids. Per the germline V gene, CDR1 is MGHRA and CDR2 is YSYEKL.

V usage is TRBV11-3 and J usage is TRBJ1-5; D remains ambiguous. CDR1 and CDR2 (germline): SGHNT, YENEEA. This CDR3 spans 13 amino acids. V gave up 4 bases and J gave up 5 bases, with 9 bases separating them. The CDR3 sequence is CASSCRVDQPQHF. CDR3 sequence (DNA): TGTGCCAGCAGCTGCCGGGTCGATCAGCCCCAGCATTTT.

This chain joins TRBV11-3 and TRBJ1-1; 8 nucleotides align to TRBD1. The CDR3 covers 15 residues. The V and J ends lost 6 bases and 2 bases, in that order; junction bases with no gene match: 8. Per germline, CDR1 SGHNT and CDR2 YENEEA. In DNA form, the CDR3 reads TGTGCCAGCAGACACACCGGACAGGGTAACACTGAAGCTTTCTTT. Encoded protein: CASRHTGQGNTEAFF.